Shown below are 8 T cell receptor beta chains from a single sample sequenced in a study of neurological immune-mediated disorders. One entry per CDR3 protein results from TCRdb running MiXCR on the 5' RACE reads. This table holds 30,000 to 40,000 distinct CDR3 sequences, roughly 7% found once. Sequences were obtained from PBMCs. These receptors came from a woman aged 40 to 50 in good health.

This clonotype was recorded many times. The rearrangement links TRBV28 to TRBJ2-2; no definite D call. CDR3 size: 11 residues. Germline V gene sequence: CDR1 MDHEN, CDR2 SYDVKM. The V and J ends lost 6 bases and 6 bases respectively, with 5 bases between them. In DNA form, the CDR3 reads TGTGCCAGCAGAAAGCCCGGGGAGCTGTTTTTT. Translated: CASRKPGELFF.

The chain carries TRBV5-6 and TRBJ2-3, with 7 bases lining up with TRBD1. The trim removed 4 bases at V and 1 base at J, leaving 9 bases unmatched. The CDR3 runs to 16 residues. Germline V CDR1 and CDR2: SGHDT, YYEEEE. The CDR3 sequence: CASSLDNRGGTDTQYF. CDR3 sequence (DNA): TGTGCCAGCAGCCTAGATAACAGGGGAGGCACAGATACGCAGTATTTT.

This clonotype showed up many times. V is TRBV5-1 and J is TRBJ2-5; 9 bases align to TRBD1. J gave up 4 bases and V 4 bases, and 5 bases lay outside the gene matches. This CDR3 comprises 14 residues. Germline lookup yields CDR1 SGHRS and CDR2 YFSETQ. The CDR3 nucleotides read TGCGCCAGCAGCCCGGGACAGGGAGGAGAGACCCAGTACTTC. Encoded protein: CASSPGQGGETQYF.

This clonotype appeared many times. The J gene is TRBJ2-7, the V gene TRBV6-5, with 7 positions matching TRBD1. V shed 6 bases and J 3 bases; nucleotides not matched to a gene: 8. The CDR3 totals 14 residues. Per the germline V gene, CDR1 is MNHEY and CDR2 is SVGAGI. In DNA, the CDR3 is TGTGCCAGCAGCCCGGACAGGACGGGCTACGAGCAGTACTTC. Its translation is CASSPDRTGYEQYF.

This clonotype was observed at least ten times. The CDR3 region has the DNA TGCAGTGCTTGGGCGACGCTGAACAATGAGCAGTTCTTC. It yields the protein CSAWATLNNEQFF. The gene calls are TRBV20-1 and TRBJ2-1, with D unclear. The CDR3 is made up of 13 amino acids. Trimming removed 5 bases from V and 5 bases from J, with 13 bases in between. The V gene's germline CDR1 is DFQATT and CDR2 SNEGSKA (reference sequence).

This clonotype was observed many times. The CDR3 reads CASRLTHLSPGIAYNEQFF. Written as DNA, the CDR3 is TGTGCCAGCAGACTAACCCATCTAAGTCCGGGAATAGCCTACAATGAGCAGTTCTTC. This chain uses TRBV11-2 with TRBJ2-1; possibly TRBD2 for D (5 bases). In germline, CDR1 is SGHAT, CDR2 FQNNGV. The V and J ends lost 6 bases and 2 bases respectively, with 26 bases between them. The CDR3 length is 19 residues.

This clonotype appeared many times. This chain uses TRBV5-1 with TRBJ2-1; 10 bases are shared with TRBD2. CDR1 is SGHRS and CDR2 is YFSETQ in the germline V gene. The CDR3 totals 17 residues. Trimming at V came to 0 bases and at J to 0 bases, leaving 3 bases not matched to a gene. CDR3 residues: CASSLELAGSSYNEQFF. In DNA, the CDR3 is TGCGCCAGCAGCTTGGAACTAGCGGGGAGCTCCTACAATGAGCAGTTCTTC.

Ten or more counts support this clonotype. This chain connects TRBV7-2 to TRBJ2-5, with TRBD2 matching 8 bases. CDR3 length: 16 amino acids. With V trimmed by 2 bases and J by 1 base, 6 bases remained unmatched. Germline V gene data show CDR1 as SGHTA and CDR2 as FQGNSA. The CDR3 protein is CASSLTRGGRQETQYF. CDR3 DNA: TGTGCCAGCAGCTTAACTCGGGGGGGCCGCCAAGAGACCCAGTACTTC.